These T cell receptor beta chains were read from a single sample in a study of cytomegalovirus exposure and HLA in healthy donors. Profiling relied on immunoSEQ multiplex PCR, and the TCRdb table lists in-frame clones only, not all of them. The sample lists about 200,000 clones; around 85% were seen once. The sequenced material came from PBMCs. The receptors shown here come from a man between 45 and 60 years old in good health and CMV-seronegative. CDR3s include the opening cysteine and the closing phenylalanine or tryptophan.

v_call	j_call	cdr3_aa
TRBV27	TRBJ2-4	CASSSIAGGPKNIQYF
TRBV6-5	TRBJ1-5	CASSYSRTGGLQPQHF
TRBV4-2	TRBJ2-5	CASSQASGSETQYF
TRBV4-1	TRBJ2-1	CASSPVEADNEQFF
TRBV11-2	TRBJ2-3	CASSELKVTGTLTNF
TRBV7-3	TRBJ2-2	CASSFGLADTGELFF
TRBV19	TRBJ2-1	CASRQGTSGLYNEQFF
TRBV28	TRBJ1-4	CASSPYETGSEKLFF
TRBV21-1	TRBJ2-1	CASYPTDKKEAASGPYNEQFF
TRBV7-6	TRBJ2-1	CASSLGGLAGSSYNEQFF
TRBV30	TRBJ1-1	CAWSPRGRMNTEAFF
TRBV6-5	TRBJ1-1	CASRGQGAGDTEAFF
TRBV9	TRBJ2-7	CASSRVGSSHEQYF
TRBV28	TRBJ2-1	CASSFVDRLVYNEQFF
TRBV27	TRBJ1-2	CASSPKTGLRSGYTF
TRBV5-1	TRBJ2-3	CASSVDRGTDTQYF
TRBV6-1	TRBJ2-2	CASSEVVRVSPGELFF
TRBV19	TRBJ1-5	CASSISHRPIANQPQHF
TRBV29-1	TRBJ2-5	CSVGGGGIEQYF
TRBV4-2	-	CASSQPDQVSYEQYF
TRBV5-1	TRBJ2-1	CATRTSGRLDEQFF
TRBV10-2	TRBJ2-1	CASRTGTPPLEQFF
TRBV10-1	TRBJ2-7	CASSEQQDSYEQYF
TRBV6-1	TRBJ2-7	CASSEDWTPIYEQYF
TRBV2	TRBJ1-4	CASSSGIGKLFF
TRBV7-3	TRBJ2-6	CASSPQGAPGANVLTF
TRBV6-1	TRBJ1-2	CASSEAGTGDYGYTF
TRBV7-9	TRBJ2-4	CASSLAGTTGMNIQYF
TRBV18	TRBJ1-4	CASQGQGDEKLFF
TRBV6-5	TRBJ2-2	CASSHPSSGSGELFF
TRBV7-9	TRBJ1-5	CASSPDISNQPQHF
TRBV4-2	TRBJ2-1	CASSQDLSSGRYNEQFF
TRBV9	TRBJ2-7	CASSVDVFSYEQYF
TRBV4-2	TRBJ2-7	CASSQGLSSEQYF
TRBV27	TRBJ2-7	CASSLQGPNEQYF
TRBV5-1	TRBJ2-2	CASTSHAGNTGELFF
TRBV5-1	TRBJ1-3	CASSLLGSGDSGNTIYF
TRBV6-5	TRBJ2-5	CASRWRPKETQYF
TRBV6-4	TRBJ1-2	CASRPTGSYGYTF
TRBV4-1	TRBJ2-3	CASSQGRFIRPSTDTQYF
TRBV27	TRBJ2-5	CASSLSANSRETQYF
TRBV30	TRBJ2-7	CAWSLGQASYEQYF
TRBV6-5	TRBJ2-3	CASSYRGTDTQYF
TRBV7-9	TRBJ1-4	CASSQRAENEKLFF
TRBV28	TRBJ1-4	CASSSLGGGAGNEKLFF
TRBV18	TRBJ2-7	CASSPQREGREQYF
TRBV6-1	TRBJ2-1	CASSESPGQGSTEQFF
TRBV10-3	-	CAISGGSSYEQYF
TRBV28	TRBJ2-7	CASSIAGGPHEQYF
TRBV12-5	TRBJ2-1	CASARGSTEQFF
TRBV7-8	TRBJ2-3	CASSLGAKSTDTQYF
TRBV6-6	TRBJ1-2	CASTRTAGDYGYTF
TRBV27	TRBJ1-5	CASSFRGLSNQPQHF
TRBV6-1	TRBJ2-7	CASSPREEASYEQYF
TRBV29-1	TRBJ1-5	CSVRDRGNQPQHF
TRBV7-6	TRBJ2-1	CASSSAGLYNEQFF
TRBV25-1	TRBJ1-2	CASIGQVANYGYTF
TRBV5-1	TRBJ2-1	CASSPDISTSYNEQFF